Presented here are 25 T cell receptor beta chains from one specimen sequenced in a study of human T cells and chemical hapten exposure. TCRdb ran MiXCR on the RACE reads and lists one entry per CDR3 protein. The sample contains over 70,000 distinct CDR3 sequences, roughly 10% of which appear only once. Time point defined: patch test 3, about 24 weeks after DPC sensitization. Treatment reported: therapeutic diphenylcyclopropenone sensitization with weekly scalp DPC. Specimen: whole blood, collected in connection with sensitization to the hapten diphenylcyclopropenone (DPC). Receptors were obtained from a woman aged 25 to 39 with alopecia areata. Some clones in this sample may be carry-over from other donors' samples.

This clonotype was seen ten or more times. This sequence joins TRBV27 and TRBJ2-3; the match to TRBD2 covers 13 bases. The V and J ends lost 5 bases and 5 bases, in that order; junction bases with no gene match: 10. Per the germline V gene, CDR1 is MNHEY and CDR2 is SMNVEV (reference sequence). The CDR3 extends over 17 amino acids. The CDR3 sequence is CASSPTRLAGGLDTQYF. Written as DNA, the CDR3 is TGTGCCAGCAGTCCTACTCGACTAGCGGGGGGCTTAGATACGCAGTATTTT.

This clonotype was recorded at least ten times. This rearrangement joins TRBV20-1 to TRBJ2-3; perhaps TRBD2 as D (6 bases). Germline values: CDR1 DFQATT, CDR2 SNEGSKA (reference sequence). CDR3 length: 13 amino acids. Trimming removed 3 bases from V and 6 bases from J, with 13 bases in between. The CDR3 loop is CSARVGGEDTQYF. The CDR3 region has the DNA TGCAGTGCTAGGGTCGGGGGAGAGGATACGCAGTATTTT.

V and J are TRBV29-1 and TRBJ2-1; TRBD2 agrees at 10 bases. CDR3 length: 14 residues. V was clipped by 6 bases and J by 6 bases; unmatched bases: 8. Per germline, CDR1 SQVTM and CDR2 ANQGSEA. CDR3 sequence reads: CSVALAGVRNEQFF. CDR3 in DNA: TGCAGCGTCGCTCTAGCGGGAGTACGCAATGAGCAGTTCTTC.

This clonotype came up many times. The rearrangement joins TRBV12-3 or TRBV12-4 to TRBJ1-1, with unresolved D. This CDR3 is built from 13 residues. The V end lost 6 bases, the J end lost 6 bases, and 14 bases lay between the germline ends. The DNA for the CDR3 is TGTGCCAGCAGGACGTTGTACCGTCCTGAAGCTTTCTTT. Translating gives CASRTLYRPEAFF.

The sample holds many counts of this clonotype. The chain recombines TRBV4-1 with TRBJ2-2, with 8 bases matching TRBD1. The CDR3 totals 15 residues. Germline assignment: CDR1 MGHRA and CDR2 YSYEKL. The trim removed 6 bases at V and 6 bases at J, leaving 9 bases unmatched. The CDR3 bases are TGCGCCAGCAGACCAGGGGGCCGACCGGCCGGGGAGCTGTTTTTT. It yields the protein CASRPGGRPAGELFF.

This clonotype was detected many times. The chain has TRBV7-9 and TRBJ1-5, with D possibly TRBD1 on 6 matching bases. This CDR3 spans 15 amino acids. Germline V lookup: CDR1 SEHNR, CDR2 FQNEAQ (reference sequence). Trimming cost V 5 bases and J 3 bases, with 14 bases left between them. The chain's CDR3 is CASSQTGQINQPQHF. The CDR3 DNA reads as TGTGCCAGCAGCCAGACCGGACAGATCAATCAGCCCCAGCATTTT.

This clonotype was seen a few times. One junction end disagrees with the germline gene, perhaps due to a read error. The rearrangement joins TRBV29-1 to TRBJ1-1; D remains unclear. Germline CDR1 reads SQVTM; CDR2 reads ANQGSEA. CDR3 length: 12 residues. DNA of the CDR3: TGCAGCGTTGGACCAGCGAACACTGAAGTTTTCTTT. Its protein is CSVGPANTEVFF.

About this clonotype itself: A clone one base away is much larger, so this may be a read error. The chain couples TRBV5-6 to TRBJ2-2, with unresolved D. Trimming took off 3 bases at V and 3 bases at J, with 3 bases between the two ends. This CDR3 region has 12 residues. The germline V gene encodes CDR1 SGHDT and CDR2 YYEEEE. Here the CDR3 DNA reads TGTGCCAGCAGCTCAGACACCGGGGAGCTGTTTTTT. It encodes CASSSDTGELFF.

This clonotype was detected many times. The chain uses TRBV7-3 and TRBJ1-1; 8 nucleotides agree with TRBD1. From germline, CDR1 is SGHTA and CDR2 FQGTGA. The CDR3 runs to 14 residues. V was clipped by 4 bases and J by 1 base; unmatched bases: 2. The CDR3 region is CASSSGQGNTEAFF. The CDR3 DNA sequence: TGTGCCAGCAGCTCCGGACAGGGGAACACTGAAGCTTTCTTT.

This clonotype was seen at least ten times. This sequence joins TRBV7-6 and TRBJ1-6, with D possibly TRBD1 on 5 matching bases. In germline, CDR1 is SGHVS, CDR2 FNYEAQ. The CDR3 is 14 amino acids. Trimming cost V 5 bases and J 7 bases, with 12 bases left between them. As DNA, the CDR3 is TGTGCCAGCAGCGGGGGACGGCAAAATTCACCCCTCCACTTT. This codes for CASSGGRQNSPLHF.

This clonotype has ten or more counts. The V gene is TRBV20-1, the J gene TRBJ1-1; possible D gene TRBD1, 6 bases. Trimming took 3 bases from V and 4 from J, leaving 15 bases between them. Per germline, CDR1 DFQATT and CDR2 SNEGSKA (reference sequence). This CDR3 has 14 residues. The CDR3 region has the DNA TGCAGTGCTAGTCGACAGGCGGGGCGCACTGAAGCTTTCTTT. Translated, it gives CSASRQAGRTEAFF.

Ten or more counts support this clonotype. V and J are TRBV19 and TRBJ2-1; D is unclear. The germline CDR1 and CDR2 sequences are LNHDA and SQIVND (reference sequence). There are 14 residues in the CDR3. V was clipped by 3 bases and J by 9 bases, with 15 bases between them. The CDR3: CASSIISTPREQFF. CDR3 sequence (DNA): TGTGCCAGTAGTATCATATCTACACCCCGTGAGCAGTTCTTC.

This clonotype was counted ten times or more. This chain joins TRBV7-9 and TRBJ2-1; 8 bases match TRBD2. Germline V lookup: CDR1 SEHNR, CDR2 FQNEAQ (reference sequence). Trimming at V came to 8 bases and at J to 4 bases, leaving 4 bases not matched to a gene. This CDR3 is 13 amino acids long. CDR3 DNA: TGTGCCAGCGACGAGCGGGGGTACAATGAGCAGTTCTTC. Protein: CASDERGYNEQFF.

The chain is built from TRBV14 and TRBJ2-1; D is undetermined. CDR1 and CDR2 (germline): SGHDN, FVKESK. CDR3 size: 12 residues. Trimming left V 1 base short and J 4 bases short, with 2 bases between. The CDR3 region has the DNA TGTGCCAGCAGCCAAGGGTACAATGAGCAGTTCTTC. Its protein is CASSQGYNEQFF.

This clonotype came up a few times. The V and J genes are TRBV10-3 and TRBJ2-3; D is possibly TRBD2 (5 bases). Germline CDR1 is ENHRY and CDR2 is SYGVKD. The ends were cut back, 9 bases at V and 5 bases at J, with 18 bases in the middle. The CDR3 has 14 residues. The CDR3 sequence is CAIKRSGGGDTQYF. CDR3 nucleotide sequence: TGTGCCATAAAGAGGAGCGGAGGTGGAGATACGCAGTATTTT.

The chain links TRBV20-1 to TRBJ1-4; TRBD1 is a possible D gene (6 bases). The CDR3 runs 14 residues. Between the trimmed V and J ends, which lost 5 bases and 3 bases, there was a span of 13 bases. Germline-derived CDR1 and CDR2 are DFQATT and SNEGSKA (reference sequence). Written as DNA, the CDR3 is TGCAGTGCTCAGAGCGGGGGCCCTAATGAAAAACTGTTTTTT. This codes for CSAQSGGPNEKLFF.

This clonotype has a handful of counts. V gene TRBV2 combines with J gene TRBJ1-6; 7 bases map to TRBD1. The length of the CDR3 is 17 residues. J lost 10 bases, V lost 7 bases, and 19 bases had no gene match. Germline V CDR1 and CDR2: SNHLY, FYNNEI. CDR3 protein: CASMARTGVYFNSPLHF. DNA for the CDR3: TGTGCCAGCATGGCTAGGACAGGAGTATATTTCAACTCACCCCTCCACTTT.

The V call is TRBV4-2, the J call TRBJ2-7; a possible D gene is TRBD2 (7 bases). Germline CDR1 is LGHNA and CDR2 is YNFKEQ. There are 12 residues in the CDR3. V lost 1 base and J 11 bases, leaving 12 bases between the germline ends. The CDR3 DNA is TGTGCCAGCAGCCAAGTAGGGGGGGAGGAGTACTTC. Translating it yields CASSQVGGEEYF.

The chain links TRBV11-2 to TRBJ1-3; 8 bases match TRBD1. This CDR3 comprises 15 residues. J gave up 4 bases and V 4 bases, and 6 bases lay outside the gene matches. CDR1 is SGHAT, CDR2 FQNNGV, per germline. The CDR3 protein is CASSSGTGGGNTIYF. CDR3 nucleotide sequence: TGTGCCAGCAGCTCCGGGACAGGAGGGGGAAACACCATATATTTT.

This clonotype was detected only a few times. This sequence joins TRBV28 and TRBJ2-1; D gene ambiguous. V gave up 7 bases and J gave up 9 bases, with 10 bases separating them. This CDR3 has 11 amino acids. CDR1 is MDHEN, CDR2 SYDVKM, per germline. CDR3 sequence: CASKRIGEQFF. Here the CDR3 DNA reads TGTGCCAGCAAAAGGATCGGTGAGCAGTTCTTC.

This chain connects TRBV5-5 to TRBJ2-3; TRBD2 is a possible D gene (6 bases). Germline CDR1 SGHKS, CDR2 YYEKEE (reference sequence). The V end was cut by 1 base, the J end by 9 bases, with 21 bases between. The CDR3 is made up of 16 amino acids. The CDR3 protein is CASSLRASGLVETQYF. DNA of the CDR3: TGTGCCAGCAGCTTGAGAGCCAGCGGGCTAGTGGAAACGCAGTATTTT.

This clonotype was seen ten or more times. The CDR3 coding sequence is TGCAGCGTTGAAGGTGGACTAGCGGGGGCAGAGACCCAGTACTTC. It encodes CSVEGGLAGAETQYF. V is TRBV29-1 and J is TRBJ2-5, with 13 positions matching TRBD2. The CDR3 is 15 residues long. V shed 1 base, J shed 4 bases, and the junction held 3 bases outside the gene matches. The germline V gene has CDR1 SQVTM and CDR2 ANQGSEA.

The sample holds many counts of this clonotype. This chain joins TRBV7-9 and TRBJ2-4; 8 bases line up with TRBD1. V gave up 4 bases and J gave up 15 bases; unmatched junction bases: 11. CDR1 and CDR2 (germline): SEHNR, FQNEAQ (reference sequence). The CDR3 spans 13 residues. The CDR3 reads CASSWTGIRRPYF. CDR3 nucleotide sequence: TGTGCCAGCAGCTGGACAGGGATTCGTAGGCCGTACTTC.

The chain uses TRBV20-1 and TRBJ2-7; 12 positions agree with TRBD2. This CDR3 has 15 amino acids. Per germline, CDR1 DFQATT and CDR2 SNEGSKA (reference sequence). The trim removed 6 bases at V and 5 bases at J, leaving 11 bases unmatched. The CDR3 region is CSATPPSGRADEQYF. CDR3 bases: TGCAGTGCCACCCCCCCTAGCGGGAGGGCCGACGAGCAGTACTTC.

This clonotype appeared many times. The chain recombines TRBV20-1 with TRBJ1-2; no clear D. The CDR3 loop spans 16 amino acids. V gave up 5 bases and J gave up 2 bases, with 21 bases separating them. CDR1 and CDR2 (germline): DFQATT, SNEGSKA (reference sequence). The CDR3 DNA reads as TGCAGTGCTCATTACCTCTTCACCGGCCTGAACTATGGCTACACCTTC. This translates into CSAHYLFTGLNYGYTF.